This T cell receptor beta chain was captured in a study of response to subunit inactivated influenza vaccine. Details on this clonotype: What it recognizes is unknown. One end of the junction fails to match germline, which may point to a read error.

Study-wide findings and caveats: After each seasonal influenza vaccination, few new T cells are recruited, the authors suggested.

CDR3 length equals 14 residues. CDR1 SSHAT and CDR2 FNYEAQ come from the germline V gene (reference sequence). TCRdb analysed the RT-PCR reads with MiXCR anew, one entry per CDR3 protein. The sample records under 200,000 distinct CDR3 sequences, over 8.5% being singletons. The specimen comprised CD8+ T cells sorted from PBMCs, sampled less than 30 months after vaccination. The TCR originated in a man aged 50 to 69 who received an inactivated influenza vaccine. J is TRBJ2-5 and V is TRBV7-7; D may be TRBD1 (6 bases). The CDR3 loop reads CASSLGGASETQYF. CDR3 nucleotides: TGTGCTAGCAGCTTAGGGGGAGCGTCAGAGACCCAGTACTTC.